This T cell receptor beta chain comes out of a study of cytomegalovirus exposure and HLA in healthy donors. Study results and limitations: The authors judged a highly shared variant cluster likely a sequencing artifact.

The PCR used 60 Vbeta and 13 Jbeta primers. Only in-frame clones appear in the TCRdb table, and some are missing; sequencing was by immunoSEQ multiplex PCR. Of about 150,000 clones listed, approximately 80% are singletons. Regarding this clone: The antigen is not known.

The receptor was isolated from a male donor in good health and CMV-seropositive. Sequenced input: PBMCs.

Here the CDR3 reads CASSLAGVGQETQYF. The CDR3 DNA reads as TGTGCCAGCTCTCTAGCGGGAGTAGGACAAGAGACCCAGTACTTC. The chain combines TRBV18 with TRBJ2-5, with 10 bases identical to TRBD2. Germline V gives CDR1 KGHSH, CDR2 LQKENI. The CDR3 runs 15 residues. After removal of 6 bases from V and 2 bases from J, the junction contained 6 bases not matched to a gene.